The T cell receptor beta chain described here comes from a study of blood T cell repertoires in COVID-19. Study as a whole: Acute and convalescent COVID-19 specimens originated in the United States, Italy and Spain. T cells, B-cell-depleted T cells, or PBMCs supplied cDNA or gDNA.

Seattle's enrolled individuals joined amid active infection and were then monitored longitudinally. How the authors handled the data: Counts of nucleated cells, estimated from reference gene primer amplification, were obtained. Libraries were prepared by immunoSEQ multiplex PCR; TCRdb keeps only in-frame clonotypes and omits some of them. From that table come the V and J calls and clone size; the DNA was used to work out D and trimming. This table has more than 80,000 clones, 90% appearing once. The V gene lost 3 bases and the J gene lost 3 bases, with 8 bases spanning the gap. The length of the CDR3 is 14 residues. Looked up from germline, CDR1 is ENHRY and CDR2 is SYGVKD.

The TCR sequence derives from a man aged 18 to 30 with COVID-19, enrolled during active disease. The genes are TRBV10-3 and TRBJ1-4, with D possibly being TRBD1 (6 bases). Sequenced input: peripheral blood. CDR3 DNA sequence: TGTGCCATCAGTGACAGGGGCGCTAATGAAAAACTGTTTTTT. This gives the protein CAISDRGANEKLFF.